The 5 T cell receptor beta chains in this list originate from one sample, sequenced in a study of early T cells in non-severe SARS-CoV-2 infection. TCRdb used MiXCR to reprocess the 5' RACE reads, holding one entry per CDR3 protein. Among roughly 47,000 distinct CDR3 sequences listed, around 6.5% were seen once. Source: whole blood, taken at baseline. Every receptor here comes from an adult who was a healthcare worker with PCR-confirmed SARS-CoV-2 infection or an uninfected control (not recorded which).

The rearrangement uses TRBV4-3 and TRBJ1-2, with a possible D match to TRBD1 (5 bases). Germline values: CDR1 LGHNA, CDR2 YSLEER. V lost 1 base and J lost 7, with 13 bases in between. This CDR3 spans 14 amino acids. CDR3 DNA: TGCGCCAGCAGCCAAGTTTGGGGGAGGAGTGGCTACACCTTC. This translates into CASSQVWGRSGYTF.

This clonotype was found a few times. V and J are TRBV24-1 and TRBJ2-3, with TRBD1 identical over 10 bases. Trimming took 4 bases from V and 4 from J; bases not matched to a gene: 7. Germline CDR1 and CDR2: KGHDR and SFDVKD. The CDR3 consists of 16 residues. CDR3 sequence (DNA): TGTGCCACCAGTGAAACCGGGACAGGGGTTCCAGATACGCAGTATTTT. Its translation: CATSETGTGVPDTQYF.

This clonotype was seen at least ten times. CDR3 amino acids: CASSKTSSGELFF. The CDR3 DNA reads as TGTGCCAGTAGCAAGACTAGTTCCGGGGAGCTGTTTTTT. The genes are TRBV19 and TRBJ2-2; D is perhaps TRBD2 (6 bases). Germline CDR1 LNHDA, CDR2 SQIVND (reference sequence). The CDR3 has 13 amino acids. V lost 6 bases to trimming and J lost 6 bases, with 11 bases between them.

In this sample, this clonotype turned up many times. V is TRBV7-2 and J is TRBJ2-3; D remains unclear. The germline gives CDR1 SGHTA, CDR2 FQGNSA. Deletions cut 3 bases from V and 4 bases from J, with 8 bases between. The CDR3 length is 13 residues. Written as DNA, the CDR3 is TGTGCCAGCAGCTTCCGCCGGGCAGATACGCAGTATTTT. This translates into CASSFRRADTQYF. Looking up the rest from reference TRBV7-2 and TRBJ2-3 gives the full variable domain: GAGVSQSPSNKVTEKGKDVELRCDPISGHTALYWYRQSLGQGLEFLIYFQGNSAPDKSGLPSDRFSAERTGGSVSTLTIQRTQQEDSAVYLCASSFRRADTQYFGPGTRLTVL.

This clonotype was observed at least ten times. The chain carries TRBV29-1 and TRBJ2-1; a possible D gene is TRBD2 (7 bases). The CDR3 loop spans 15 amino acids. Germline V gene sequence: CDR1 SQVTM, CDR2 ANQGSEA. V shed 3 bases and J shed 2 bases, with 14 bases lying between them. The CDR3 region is CSVDARRGPYNEQFF. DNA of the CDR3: TGCAGCGTTGATGCCCGGCGGGGGCCCTACAATGAGCAGTTCTTC.